The rows below give T cell receptor beta chains drawn from one sample of a study of shared clonotypes between healthy human individuals. Repertoires were generated with immunoSEQ multiplex PCR, while TCRdb's copy carries only in-frame clones and drops some. The table shows fewer than 2.5 million clones, with roughly 93% occurring only once. Sequencing used naive CD4+ T cells from PBMCs. The receptors derive from a man aged 18-30 years in good health. Some clones in this sample may be carry-over from other donors' samples. Both conserved end residues are part of each CDR3. D genes are given only for firm matches. Part of the rows lack a size; the others show once, few, many or a class for expanded clones.

clone size | J gene | V gene | D gene | CDR3 DNA | CDR3 protein
- | TRBJ2-7 | TRBV2 | - | TGTGCCAGTAACCGGGACGGCTACGAGCAGTACTTC | CASNRDGYEQYF
- | TRBJ1-1 | TRBV6-1 | - | TGTGCCAGCATCCAGGCGGCCTTTTTAAACACTGAAGCTTTCTTT | CASIQAAFLNTEAFF
- | TRBJ1-1 | TRBV19 | - | TGTGCCAGTAGTACGAGGACAGTCAACACTGAAGCTTTCTTT | CASSTRTVNTEAFF
once | TRBJ2-6 | TRBV7-3 | TRBD1 | TGTGCCAGCAGCTTCCAGGGGGTTTCTGGGGCCAACGTCCTGACTTTC | CASSFQGVSGANVLTF
- | TRBJ2-1 | TRBV5-1 | TRBD2 | TGCGCCAGCAGGATACTAGCGGGCAATGAGCAGTTCTTC | CASRILAGNEQFF
- | TRBJ1-1 | TRBV5-1 | - | TGCGCCAGCTGCAGGGAGGTCGGCACTGAAGCTTTCTTT | CASCREVGTEAFF
- | TRBJ2-5 | TRBV4-1 | TRBD2 | TGCGCCAGCAGTTCCCCCCGCGGTCCGACTAGCGGGAGAGGGGAGACCCAGTACTTC | CASSSPRGPTSGRGETQYF
- | TRBJ1-5 | TRBV28 | - | TGTGCCACCCACCGGGGAGGGCAAAACAATCAGCCCCAGCATTTT | CATHRGGQNNQPQHF
- | TRBJ1-4 | TRBV28 | - | TGTGCCAGCAGAATGGGGGGAGCAACTAATGAAAAACTGTTTTTT | CASRMGGATNEKLFF
- | TRBJ2-3 | TRBV4-2 | - | TGTGCCAGCAGCCAAGGCCTCCGGGGGGCTAGCACAGATACGCAGTATTTT | CASSQGLRGASTDTQYF
once | TRBJ2-7 | TRBV6-1 | - | TGTGCCAGCAGTGACCCTGGGCCCTACGAGCAGTACTTC | CASSDPGPYEQYF
- | TRBJ2-1 | TRBV28 | TRBD1 | TGTGCCAGCAGTCGATCACAGGGGACGATAAGCTCCTACAATGAGCAGTTCTTC | CASSRSQGTISSYNEQFF
few | TRBJ1-1 | TRBV29-1 | - | TGCAGCGTTGGGTTTGGACCGCCGGCTGAAGCTTTCTTT | CSVGFGPPAEAFF
- | TRBJ2-7 | TRBV9 | - | TGTGCCAGCAGCGTAGATATGCAGTCTTTGGTCTACGAGCAGTACTTC | CASSVDMQSLVYEQYF
- | TRBJ2-2 | TRBV11-3 | - | TGTGCCAGCAGCTTAGTCCGGGACGGGAGGAACACCGGGGAGCTGTTTTTT | CASSLVRDGRNTGELFF
- | TRBJ2-5 | TRBV28 | - | TGTGCCAGCAGTTCCTTAGGGGCCAGGGCTTCACCCGAGACCCAGTACTTC | CASSSLGARASPETQYF
- | TRBJ1-2 | TRBV4-3 | - | TGCGCCAGCAGCCAAGATTCCCTTTGGGGCGGCTGGAATGGCTACACCTTC | CASSQDSLWGGWNGYTF
- | TRBJ2-1 | TRBV25-1 | - | TGTGCCAGCAGTGAATCCCAGTATCCGTCCTCCTACAATGAGCAGTTCTTC | CASSESQYPSSYNEQFF
- | TRBJ1-2 | TRBV28 | TRBD1 | TGTGCCAGCACCCTACTCCCGGGACAGGGTAACTATGGCTACACCTTC | CASTLLPGQGNYGYTF
- | TRBJ2-7 | TRBV4-2 | - | TGTGCCAGCAGCCAAGACAGGGGCCCCTACGAGCAGTACTTC | CASSQDRGPYEQYF
- | TRBJ2-7 | TRBV6-1 | - | TGTGCCAGCAGTCCCGGCCTCCGGTACGAGCAGTACTTC | CASSPGLRYEQYF
once | TRBJ1-3 | TRBV4-2 | TRBD1 | TGTGCCAGCAGCCACCCTGACAGGGATGGAAACACCATATATTTT | CASSHPDRDGNTIYF
- | TRBJ2-7 | TRBV5-4 | TRBD2 | TGTGCCAGCAGCTTAAAGGTAGCGGGGGACTACGAGCAGTACTTC | CASSLKVAGDYEQYF
- | TRBJ2-7 | TRBV4-1 | - | TGCGCCAGCAGCCAAGGTGTGGGGGCGAACTACGAGCAGTACTTC | CASSQGVGANYEQYF
- | TRBJ2-2 | TRBV7-3 | - | TGTGCCAGCAGCTTCCAGGGCCCCACCGGGGAGCTGTTTTTT | CASSFQGPTGELFF
- | TRBJ2-7 | TRBV9 | - | TGTGCCAGCAGCGTAGTTGATGATTACGAGCAGTACTTC | CASSVVDDYEQYF
- | TRBJ2-7 | TRBV9 | - | TGTGCCAGCAGCGTAGATGGCGGGGAGTCCGAGCAGTACTTC | CASSVDGGESEQYF
- | TRBJ2-7 | TRBV2 | TRBD1 | TGTGCCAGCACCTCGCAACAGGGGGGAACCTACGAGCAGTACTTC | CASTSQQGGTYEQYF
- | TRBJ2-1 | TRBV7-3 | - | TGTGCCAGCAGCTTAACACGGGAAGGGTACAATGAGCAGTTCTTC | CASSLTREGYNEQFF
- | TRBJ2-2 | TRBV23-1 | TRBD2 | TGCGCCAGCAGTCCCAGACCTACTAGCGGGAGTGCCGGGGAGCTGTTTTTT | CASSPRPTSGSAGELFF
- | TRBJ1-4 | TRBV7-9 | TRBD1 | TGTGCCAGCAGCGCAAGACAGGGGGACGGAGAAAAACTGTTTTTT | CASSARQGDGEKLFF
- | TRBJ2-7 | TRBV5-1 | - | TGCGCCAGCAGATCGGACCCGTCATCCTACGAGCAGTACTTC | CASRSDPSSYEQYF
- | TRBJ1-2 | TRBV9 | TRBD1 | TGTGCCAGCAGCGTAGTAGGGACAGGGCAAAGTGGCTACACCTTC | CASSVVGTGQSGYTF
- | TRBJ2-7 | TRBV18 | - | TGTGCCAGCTCACCATCAGCACGGGGCTACGAGCAGTACTTC | CASSPSARGYEQYF
- | TRBJ2-7 | TRBV15 | TRBD1 | TGTGCCACCAGCAGAGATAGATGGGGACAGGTCCCCACCTACGAGCAGTACTTC | CATSRDRWGQVPTYEQYF
- | TRBJ2-1 | TRBV27 | - | TGTGCCAGCAGTTTTAGCCTGGAGTGGGCCTACAATGAGCAGTTCTTC | CASSFSLEWAYNEQFF
- | TRBJ1-2 | TRBV15 | - | TGTGCCACCAGCAGAGGGGGTGGACTTGCCCCTAACTATGGCTACACCTTC | CATSRGGGLAPNYGYTF
- | TRBJ2-1 | TRBV28 | - | TGTGCCAGCAGCGGAGAATACAATGAGCAGTTCTTC | CASSGEYNEQFF
once | TRBJ2-1 | TRBV9 | - | TGTGCCAGCAGCGTAGATTTGGGGGATGAGCAGTTCTTC | CASSVDLGDEQFF
- | TRBJ2-1 | TRBV18 | - | TGTGCCAGCTCACCAATTAGAAGCGGAAGCTCCTACAATGAGCAGTTCTTC | CASSPIRSGSSYNEQFF
- | TRBJ2-3 | TRBV5-1 | TRBD2 | TGCGCCAGCAGCTTGGTCGCCGGGACTAGCGGCACAGATACGCAGTATTTT | CASSLVAGTSGTDTQYF
- | TRBJ2-2 | TRBV25-1 | TRBD2 | TGTGCCAGCAGTGATCTAGCGGGAGTTGGGCGCGCCGGGGAGCTGTTTTTT | CASSDLAGVGRAGELFF
once | TRBJ2-7 | TRBV6-1 | - | TGTGCCAGCAGTGAGAGACACCGCCGCGAGCAGTACTTC | CASSERHRREQYF
- | TRBJ1-1 | TRBV5-1 | - | TGCGCCAGCAGCTTTCATCTGAACACTGAAGCTTTCTTT | CASSFHLNTEAFF
- | TRBJ1-5 | TRBV7-8 | - | TGTGCCAGCAGCTTAAGTCAGGGTCAGCCCCAGCATTTT | CASSLSQGQPQHF
- | TRBJ2-2 | TRBV10-3 | - | TGTGCCATCCGACGGGAGCGCGACACCGGGGAGCTGTTTTTT | CAIRRERDTGELFF
- | TRBJ1-1 | TRBV19 | TRBD1 | TGTGCCAGTAGTCCGGACAGGGGCGGCTTATTTACTGAAGCTTTCTTT | CASSPDRGGLFTEAFF
- | TRBJ2-1 | TRBV7-2 | - | TGTGCCAGCAGCCCCCGGATCGGAAGCTCCTACAATGAGCAGTTCTTC | CASSPRIGSSYNEQFF
- | TRBJ1-5 | TRBV4-1 | TRBD1 | TGCGCCAGCAGCCAAGGGGACAGGGGGGAATCGGTGTATCAGCCCCAGCATTTT | CASSQGDRGESVYQPQHF
- | TRBJ2-1 | TRBV15 | TRBD1 | TGTGCCACCAGCAGAGAGACAGGGGGACACTCCTACAATGAGCAGTTCTTC | CATSRETGGHSYNEQFF
- | TRBJ2-7 | TRBV7-3 | - | TGTGCCAGCAGCGCGACAGCAGGGGCCGGATCCTACGAGCAGTACTTC | CASSATAGAGSYEQYF
- | TRBJ2-1 | TRBV2 | TRBD2 | TGTGCCAGCAGCCGACTAGCGCTTCACAATGAGCAGTTCTTC | CASSRLALHNEQFF
once | TRBJ2-1 | TRBV28 | TRBD1 | TGTGCCAGCAGTTTATCCCCAACACAGGGGATGACCTACAATGAGCAGTTCTTC | CASSLSPTQGMTYNEQFF